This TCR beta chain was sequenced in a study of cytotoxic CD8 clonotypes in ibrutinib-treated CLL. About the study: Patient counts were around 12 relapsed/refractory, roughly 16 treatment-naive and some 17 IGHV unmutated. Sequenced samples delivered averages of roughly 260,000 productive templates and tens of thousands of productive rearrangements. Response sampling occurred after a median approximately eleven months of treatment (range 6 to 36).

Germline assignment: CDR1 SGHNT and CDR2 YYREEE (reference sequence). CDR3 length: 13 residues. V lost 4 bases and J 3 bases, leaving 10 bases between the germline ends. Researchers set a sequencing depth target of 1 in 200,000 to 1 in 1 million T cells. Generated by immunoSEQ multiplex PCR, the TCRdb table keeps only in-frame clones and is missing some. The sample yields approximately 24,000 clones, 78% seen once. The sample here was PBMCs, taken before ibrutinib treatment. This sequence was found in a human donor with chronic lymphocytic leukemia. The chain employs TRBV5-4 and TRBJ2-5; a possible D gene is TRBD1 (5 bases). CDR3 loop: CASSPPGKETQYF. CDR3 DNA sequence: TGTGCCAGCAGCCCCCCAGGGAAAGAGACCCAGTACTTC.